Presented here are 11 T cell receptor beta chains from one specimen sequenced in a study of blood T cell repertoires in COVID-19. Assay used: immunoSEQ multiplex PCR; TCRdb lists only in-frame clones, some missing. The sample shows fewer than 150,000 clones, roughly 87% of them seen only once. Material for sequencing was peripheral blood. Every receptor here comes from a human donor in a cohort sampled during active COVID-19.

The V gene is TRBV5-4, the J gene TRBJ2-3, with D possibly TRBD2 on 5 matching bases. CDR3 length: 15 amino acids. Germline V gene lookup returns CDR1 SGHNT and CDR2 YYREEE (reference sequence). With 2 bases removed from V and 2 bases from J, the gap between germline ends came to 12 bases. The CDR3 DNA is TGTGCCAGCAGCTTCCGGACTCACTCCACAGATACGCAGTATTTT. This translates into CASSFRTHSTDTQYF.

The chain combines TRBV18 with TRBJ1-1; 9 bases agree with TRBD1. Per germline, CDR1 KGHSH and CDR2 LQKENI. V shed 3 bases and J 4 bases; nucleotides not matched to a gene: 6. The CDR3 consists of 15 residues. The CDR3 here is CASSPLQGAGTEAFF. The DNA of the CDR3 is TGTGCCAGCTCACCTTTACAGGGGGCGGGCACTGAAGCTTTCTTT.

The chain combines TRBV3-1 (or the pseudogene TRBV3-2) with TRBJ2-5; 13 bases are a match to TRBD2. V was pared by 5 bases and J by 5 bases, with 5 bases of the junction left unmatched. The CDR3 length is 15 residues. Germline V CDR1 and CDR2: LGHDT, YNNKEL (reference sequence). This chain's CDR3 is CASSTSGGAGETQYF. CDR3 nucleotide sequence: TGTGCCAGCAGCACTAGCGGGGGGGCGGGTGAGACCCAGTACTTC.

The chain uses TRBV7-8 and TRBJ2-6; possibly TRBD1 for D (6 bases). The CDR3 is 15 amino acids. Germline CDR1 reads SGHVS; CDR2 reads FQNEAQ. Trimming took off 8 bases at V and 0 bases at J, with 11 bases between the two ends. This CDR3 is CASSRGGSGANVLTF. In DNA, the CDR3 is TGTGCCAGCTCAAGAGGGGGCTCTGGGGCCAACGTCCTGACTTTC. The full variable domain, completed using reference TRBV7-8 and TRBJ2-6, is GAGVSQSPRYKVAKRGQDVALRCDPISGHVSLFWYQQALGQGPEFLTYFQNEAQLDKSGLPSDRFFAERPEGSVSTLKIQRTQQEDSAVYLCASSRGGSGANVLTFGAGSRLTVL.

V and J are TRBV24-1 and TRBJ2-3; possible D gene TRBD2, 5 bases. The V end was cut by 3 bases, the J end by 5 bases, with 8 bases between. CDR3 length: 13 residues. Per the germline V gene, CDR1 is KGHDR and CDR2 is SFDVKD. The CDR3 spells CATSDGSVDTQYF. In nucleotides, the CDR3 is TGTGCCACCAGTGATGGGAGTGTAGATACGCAGTATTTT.

The chain recombines TRBV30 with TRBJ2-7; tentative D call: TRBD2 (6 bases). This CDR3 has 14 residues. V lost 2 bases and J lost 4, with 15 bases in between. The germline CDR1 and CDR2 sequences are GTSNPN and SVGIG (reference sequence). This CDR3 is CAWSPAGTSYEQYF. Here the CDR3 DNA reads TGTGCCTGGAGTCCCGCCGGGACTTCGTACGAGCAGTACTTC.

V gene TRBV14 combines with J gene TRBJ1-5; no firm D call. Germline V CDR1 and CDR2: SGHDN, FVKESK. V was cut by 0 bases and J by 5 bases, with 5 bases left in between. The CDR3 length is 13 residues. As DNA, the CDR3 is TGTGCCAGCAGCCAAGATCTTGATCAGCCCCAGCATTTT. As protein: CASSQDLDQPQHF.

The chain uses TRBV3-1 (or the pseudogene TRBV3-2) and TRBJ2-7; a possible D gene is TRBD2 (5 bases). Trimming removed 0 bases at V and 3 bases at J, with 9 bases between. The length of the CDR3 is 14 residues. The germline CDR1 and CDR2 sequences are LGHDT and YNNKEL (reference sequence). In DNA form, the CDR3 reads TGTGCCAGCAGCCAAGAAGTGGGAGTCTACGAGCAGTACTTC. It specifies CASSQEVGVYEQYF.

CDR3 amino acids: CASSDRIGTSGVSTDTQYF. DNA for the CDR3: TGTGCCAGCAGTGACCGGATCGGGACTAGCGGGGTCAGCACAGATACGCAGTATTTT. V gene TRBV6-4 combines with J gene TRBJ2-3; 13 nucleotides match TRBD2. This CDR3 has 19 amino acids. The junction had 8 bases not matched to a gene; V was cut back by 2 bases and J by 0 bases. The germline V gene encodes CDR1 MRHNA and CDR2 SNTAGT.

The chain combines TRBV5-1 with TRBJ1-1; D call uncertain. The CDR3 totals 15 residues. Trimming took 4 bases from V and 7 from J, leaving 20 bases between them. CDR1 SGHRS and CDR2 YFSETQ come from the germline V gene. CDR3 coding DNA: TGCGCCAGCAGCGAAATTAGAACAGCCAATGGTGAAGCTTTCTTT. Encoded protein: CASSEIRTANGEAFF.

The CDR3 is CASGTGGATDTQYF. The CDR3 DNA follows: TGTGCCAGTGGAACAGGGGGCGCCACAGATACGCAGTATTTT. The gene calls are TRBV5-6 and TRBJ2-3, with TRBD1 identical over 9 bases. Germline values: CDR1 SGHDT, CDR2 YYEEEE. V lost 8 bases, J lost 2 bases, and 6 bases stayed unmatched. This CDR3 spans 14 amino acids. Full variable domain (outside the CDR3, taken from reference TRBV5-6 and TRBJ2-3): DAGVTQSPTHLIKTRGQQVTLRCSPKSGHDTVSWYQQALGQGPQFIFQYYEEEERQRGNFPDRFSGHQFPNYSSELNVNALLLGDSALYLCASGTGGATDTQYFGPGTRLTVL.